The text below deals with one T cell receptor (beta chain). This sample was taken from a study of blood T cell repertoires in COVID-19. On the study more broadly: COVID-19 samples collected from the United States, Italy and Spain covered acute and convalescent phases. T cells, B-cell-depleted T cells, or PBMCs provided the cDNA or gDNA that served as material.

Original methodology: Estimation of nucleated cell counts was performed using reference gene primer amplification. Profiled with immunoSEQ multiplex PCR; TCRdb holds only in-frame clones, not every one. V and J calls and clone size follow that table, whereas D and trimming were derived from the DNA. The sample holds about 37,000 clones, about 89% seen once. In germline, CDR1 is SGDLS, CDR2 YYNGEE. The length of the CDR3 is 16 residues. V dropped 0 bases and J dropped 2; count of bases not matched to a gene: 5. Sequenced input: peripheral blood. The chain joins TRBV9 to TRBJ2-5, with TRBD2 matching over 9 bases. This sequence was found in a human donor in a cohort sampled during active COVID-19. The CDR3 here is CASSVAGLAGQETQYF. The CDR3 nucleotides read TGTGCCAGCAGCGTAGCTGGCCTAGCGGGGCAAGAGACCCAGTACTTC.